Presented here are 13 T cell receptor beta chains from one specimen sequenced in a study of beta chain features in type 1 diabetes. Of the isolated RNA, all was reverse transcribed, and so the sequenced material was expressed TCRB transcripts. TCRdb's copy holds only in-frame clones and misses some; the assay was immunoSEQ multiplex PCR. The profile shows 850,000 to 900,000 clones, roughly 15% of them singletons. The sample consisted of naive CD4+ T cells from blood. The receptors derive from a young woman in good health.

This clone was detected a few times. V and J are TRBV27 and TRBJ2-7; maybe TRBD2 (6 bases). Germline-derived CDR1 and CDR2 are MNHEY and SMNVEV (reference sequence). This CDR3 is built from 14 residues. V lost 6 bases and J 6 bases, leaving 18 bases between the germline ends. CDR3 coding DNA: TGTGCCAGCAGCCCATGGTCGGGGGTAGGCGAGCAGTACTTC. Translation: CASSPWSGVGEQYF.

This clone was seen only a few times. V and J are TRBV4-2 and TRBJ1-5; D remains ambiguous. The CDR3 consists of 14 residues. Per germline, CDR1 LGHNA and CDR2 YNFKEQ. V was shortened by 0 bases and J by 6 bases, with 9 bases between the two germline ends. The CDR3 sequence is CASSQDTGLQPQHF. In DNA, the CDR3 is TGTGCCAGCAGCCAAGATACGGGTCTTCAGCCCCAGCATTTT.

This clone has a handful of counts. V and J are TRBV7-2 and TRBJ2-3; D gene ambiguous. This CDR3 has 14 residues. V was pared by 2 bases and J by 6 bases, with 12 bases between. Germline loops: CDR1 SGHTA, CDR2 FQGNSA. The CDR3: CASSLRNSGDTQYF. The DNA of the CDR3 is TGTGCCAGCAGCTTAAGAAATTCGGGTGATACGCAGTATTTT.

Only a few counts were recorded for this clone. For the CDR3, the DNA is TGTGCCAGCAGCTTAGCGCGTATAAGCAGGGTTGGGACTGAAGCTTTCTTT. Protein: CASSLARISRVGTEAFF. The chain is built from TRBV7-9 and TRBJ1-1; the D gene is possibly TRBD1 (5 bases). There are 17 residues in the CDR3. Germline CDR1 SEHNR, CDR2 FQNEAQ (reference sequence). Trimming took off 0 bases at V and 5 bases at J, with 19 bases between the two ends.

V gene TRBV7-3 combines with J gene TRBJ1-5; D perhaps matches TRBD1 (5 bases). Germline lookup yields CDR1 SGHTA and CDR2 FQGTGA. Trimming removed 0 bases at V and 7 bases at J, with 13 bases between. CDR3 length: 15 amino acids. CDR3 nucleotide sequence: TGTGCCAGCAGCTTAACGGGAGATGGGGGGCAGCCCCAGCATTTT. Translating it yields CASSLTGDGGQPQHF.

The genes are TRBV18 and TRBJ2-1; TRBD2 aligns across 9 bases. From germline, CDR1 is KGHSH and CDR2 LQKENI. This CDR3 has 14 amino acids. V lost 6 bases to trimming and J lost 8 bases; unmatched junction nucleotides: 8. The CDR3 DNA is TGTGCCAGCTCCCCAGGACTAGCGTCGGATGAGCAGTTCTTC. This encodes CASSPGLASDEQFF.

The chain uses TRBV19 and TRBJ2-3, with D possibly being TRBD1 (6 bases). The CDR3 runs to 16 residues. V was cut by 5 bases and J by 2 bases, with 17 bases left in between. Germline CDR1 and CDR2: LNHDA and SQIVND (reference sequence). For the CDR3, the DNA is TGTGCCAGTAGTCCACGGCGGCAGGGGATCACAGATACGCAGTATTTT. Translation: CASSPRRQGITDTQYF.

As DNA, the CDR3 is TGTGCCAGCAGCGGACAAATGTATGGCTACACCTTC. Translating it yields CASSGQMYGYTF. The chain combines TRBV7-9 with TRBJ1-2; possibly TRBD1 for D (5 bases). The CDR3 spans 12 residues. Germline V gene lookup returns CDR1 SEHNR and CDR2 FQNEAQ (reference sequence). V gave up 5 bases and J gave up 5 bases, with 9 bases separating them.

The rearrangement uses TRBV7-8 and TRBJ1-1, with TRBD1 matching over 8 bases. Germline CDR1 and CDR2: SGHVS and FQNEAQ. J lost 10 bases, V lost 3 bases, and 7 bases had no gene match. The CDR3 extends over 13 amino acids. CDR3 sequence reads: CASSLPQGGGAFF. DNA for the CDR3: TGTGCCAGCAGCTTGCCACAGGGGGGGGGAGCTTTCTTT. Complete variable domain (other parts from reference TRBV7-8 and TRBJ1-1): GAGVSQSPRYKVAKRGQDVALRCDPISGHVSLFWYQQALGQGPEFLTYFQNEAQLDKSGLPSDRFFAERPEGSVSTLKIQRTQQEDSAVYLCASSLPQGGGAFFGQGTRLTVV.

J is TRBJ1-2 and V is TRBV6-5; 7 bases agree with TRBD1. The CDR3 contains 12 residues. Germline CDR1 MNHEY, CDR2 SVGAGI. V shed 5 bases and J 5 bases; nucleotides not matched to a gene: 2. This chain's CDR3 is CASSPGGYGYTF. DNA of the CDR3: TGTGCCAGCAGTCCAGGGGGTTATGGCTACACCTTC.

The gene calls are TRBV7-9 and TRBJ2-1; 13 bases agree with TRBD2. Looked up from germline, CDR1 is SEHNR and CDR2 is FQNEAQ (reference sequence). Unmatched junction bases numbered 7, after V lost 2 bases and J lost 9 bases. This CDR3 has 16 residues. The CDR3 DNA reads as TGTGCCAGCAGCTTAAACAGGACTAGCGGGAGAGGTGAGCAGTTCTTC. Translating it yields CASSLNRTSGRGEQFF.

CDR3 protein: CATRTGASWVETQYF. The CDR3 DNA reads as TGTGCCACACGGACAGGTGCGAGTTGGGTAGAGACCCAGTACTTC. This rearrangement joins TRBV19 to TRBJ2-5, with 7 bases fitting TRBD1. V lost 10 bases to trimming and J lost 4 bases; unmatched junction nucleotides: 15. The CDR3 covers 15 residues. Germline CDR1 is LNHDA and CDR2 is SQIVND (reference sequence).

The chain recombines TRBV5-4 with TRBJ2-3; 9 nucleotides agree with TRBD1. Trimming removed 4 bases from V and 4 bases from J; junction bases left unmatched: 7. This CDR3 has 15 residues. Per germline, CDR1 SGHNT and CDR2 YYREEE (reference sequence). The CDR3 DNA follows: TGTGCCAGCAGCGGAACAGGGGGCGCGTCAGATACGCAGTATTTT. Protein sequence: CASSGTGGASDTQYF.